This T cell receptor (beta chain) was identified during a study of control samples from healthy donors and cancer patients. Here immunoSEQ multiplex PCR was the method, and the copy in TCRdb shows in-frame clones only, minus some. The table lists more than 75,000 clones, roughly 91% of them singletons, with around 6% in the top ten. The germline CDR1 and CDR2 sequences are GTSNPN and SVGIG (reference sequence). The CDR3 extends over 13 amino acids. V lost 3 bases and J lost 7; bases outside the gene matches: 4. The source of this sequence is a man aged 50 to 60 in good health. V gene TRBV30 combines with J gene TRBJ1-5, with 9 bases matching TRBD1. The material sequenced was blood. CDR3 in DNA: TGTGCCTGGAGAGGACAGGGGTCGCAGCCCCAGCATTTT. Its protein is CAWRGQGSQPQHF.